The clone carrying this T cell receptor (beta chain) was seen a few times. The source of the sample is a study of blood T cell repertoires in COVID-19. Study-wide context: Sites across the United States, Italy and Spain contributed samples from acute and convalescent COVID-19. From T cells, B-cell-depleted T cells, or PBMCs came the material, which was cDNA or gDNA.

CDR1 and CDR2 from the germline V gene are LNHDA and SQIVND (reference sequence). The CDR3 runs to 16 residues. V lost 5 bases and J lost 4; bases outside the gene matches: 11. As handled by the study authors: The assay estimated nucleated cells by amplifying reference gene primers. The data were produced by immunoSEQ multiplex PCR, yet TCRdb's version contains in-frame clones alone and is incomplete. From that table come the V and J calls and clone size; the DNA was used to work out D and trimming. Of around 200,000 clones listed, around nine tenths are singletons. The sequenced sample consisted of peripheral blood. The receptor's source is a man aged 35 to 55 with acute or convalescent COVID-19. The chain carries TRBV19 and TRBJ2-7; 10 nucleotides agree with TRBD1. The CDR3 is CASSPGAGQGSYEQYF. CDR3 sequence (DNA): TGTGCCAGTAGTCCGGGTGCGGGACAGGGGTCTTACGAGCAGTACTTC.